This entry is about one T cell receptor (beta chain). Blood CD8+ and CD4+ T cells underwent high-throughput TCR beta sequencing. The germline V gene has CDR1 KGHDR and CDR2 SFDVKD. J lost 5 bases, V lost 9 bases, and 6 bases had no gene match. The CDR3 is 12 residues long. The data stem from a study of CD8 T cells in Susac syndrome. After extraction with the RNeasy kit, 0.5 to 1 ug of the RNA was reverse transcribed using random hexamers. TCRdb ran MiXCR on the immunoSEQ multiplex PCR reads and lists one entry per CDR3 protein. The table has under 150,000 distinct CDR3 sequences, roughly 95% seen once.

V gene TRBV24-1 combines with J gene TRBJ2-7; 7 bases fit TRBD1. This TCR derives from a human donor with Susac syndrome. Sequenced sample: CD4+ T cells from PBMCs. CDR3 loop: CATEGQSHEQYF. The CDR3 nucleotides are TGTGCCACCGAGGGACAGAGCCACGAGCAGTACTTC.